This TCR beta chain was sequenced during a study of blood T cells in healthy people across ages. Looking at the study overall: When template switching was applied, about one barcoded beta molecule was captured per two T cells.

As regards this clonotype: Its antigen remains unidentified.

Next came a second PCR, run for about 7 to 11 cycles, which used a sample-barcoded 5' primer along with a J-beta primer mix. MiXCR, applied by TCRdb to the 5' RACE reads, yields one record per CDR3 protein. Among 1.4 million or so distinct CDR3 sequences listed, roughly two fifths were seen once. Overall study findings and caveats: Diversity was higher, and naive CD4+ cells more numerous, in long-lived donors than in aged donors. Observed TCR beta diversity showed a strong correlation with the percentage of naive T cells as measured by flow cytometry.

Deletions cut 0 bases from V and 10 bases from J, with 10 bases between. The CDR3 totals 13 residues. Germline assignment: CDR1 MNHEY and CDR2 SMNVEV (reference sequence). The sequenced sample was blood. This sequence joins TRBV27 and TRBJ2-1; no clear D gene. The TCR comes from a woman aged 18 to 35 in good health. The CDR3 nucleotides are TGTGCCAGCAGTTTATCGGGCAATGAGGAGCAGTTCTTC. Translating gives CASSLSGNEEQFF.